The 16 T cell receptor beta chains listed next were all sequenced from one sample in a study of prognosis after radiotherapy for stage I lung cancer. Two rounds of multiplex PCR amplified TCR beta CDR3 from genomic DNA. For every TRBV and TRBJ gene, a specific primer was used in first-round PCR. In TCRdb, the multiplex PCR reads were re-called with MiXCR into one record per CDR3 protein. This table holds roughly 18,000 distinct CDR3 sequences, 44% found once. The source material was PBMCs, sampled before or after stereotactic body radiation therapy (not recorded which). The receptors stem from a donor aged 50 or older with non-small cell lung cancer.

Judged by abundance, this clonotype is medium-sized (0.01 to 0.1%). The chain combines TRBV19 with TRBJ1-2; TRBD1 aligns across 12 bases. Germline lookup yields CDR1 LNHDA and CDR2 SQIVND (reference sequence). CDR3 length: 14 residues. J was trimmed by 6 bases and V by 6 bases; bases with no gene match: 5. This chain's CDR3 is CASSRDRGLNGYTF. DNA for the CDR3: TGTGCCAGTAGCCGGGACAGGGGGCTGAATGGCTACACCTTC.

Concerning this clonotype itself: This likely came from a read error, as a far larger clone is one base away. This chain connects TRBV6-1 to TRBJ2-5; 8 bases line up with TRBD1. Matching the DNA end better, TRBJ2-1 makes the J call doubtful. CDR1 MNHNS and CDR2 SASEGT come from the germline V gene. The CDR3 has 15 residues. The CDR3 region is CASLRGRAGDNEQFF. CDR3 sequence (DNA): TGTGCCAGCCTCAGGGGGCGGGCAGGGGACAATGAGCAGTTCTTC.

There are a few counts of this clonotype. The CDR3 does not close with the conserved phenylalanine or tryptophan, likely indicating a read error. This rearrangement joins TRBV19 to TRBJ1-2; D gene uncertain. The CDR3 is 17 residues long. CDR1 LNHDA and CDR2 SQIVND come from the germline V gene (reference sequence). This CDR3 is CASSIDQVCAPSYGYTI. The CDR3 DNA is TGTGCCAGTAGCATAGATCAAGTCTGTGCACCTTCCTATGGCTACACCATC.

This clonotype was seen a few times. Given a much more abundant clone one base away, this may be a read error. The chain links TRBV9 to TRBJ2-5; TRBD2 aligns across 9 bases. Germline loops: CDR1 SGDLS, CDR2 YYNGEE. This CDR3 is 16 amino acids long. The CDR3 loop reads CSSSVARLAEQETQYF. DNA for the CDR3: TGTTCCAGCAGCGTAGCTAGACTAGCGGAACAAGAGACCCAGTACTTC.

As to this clonotype: A much larger clonotype is one base distant, so this may be a read error. The CDR3 sequence: CSVVGIADYYNEQFF. CDR3 sequence (DNA): TGCAGCGTTGTAGGAATAGCGGATTACTACAATGAGCAGTTCTTC. The chain links TRBV29-1 to TRBJ2-1; D perhaps matches TRBD2 (6 bases). V was clipped by 4 bases and J by 3 bases, with 16 bases between them. Germline V gives CDR1 SQVTM, CDR2 ANQGSEA. The CDR3 has 15 amino acids.

In its sample, this clonotype was seen many times. The chain combines TRBV7-2 with TRBJ1-5; TRBD1 might be the D (5 bases). Germline V gene sequence: CDR1 SGHTA, CDR2 FQGNSA. The CDR3 runs to 15 residues. Deletions cut 5 bases from V and 4 bases from J, with 15 bases between. CDR3 loop: CASSRVGGENQPQHF. The DNA for the CDR3 is TGTGCCAGCAGCCGCGTTGGAGGGGAGAATCAGCCCCAGCATTTT.

This clonotype was counted many times. The V gene is TRBV29-1, the J gene TRBJ2-5, with D unresolved. Germline lookup yields CDR1 SQVTM and CDR2 ANQGSEA. The V gene lost 4 bases and the J gene lost 2 bases, with 8 bases spanning the gap. The CDR3 has 12 amino acids. CDR3 region: CSVGRQQETQYF. CDR3 nucleotide sequence: TGCAGCGTTGGGCGGCAGCAAGAGACCCAGTACTTC.

Only one count was recorded for this clonotype. A far larger clone is a single base away, which makes a read error likely. V and J are TRBV7-9 and TRBJ2-7; 7 nucleotides align to TRBD1. The CDR3 spans 14 residues. Germline lookup yields CDR1 SEHNR and CDR2 FQNEAQ (reference sequence). V gave up 6 bases and J gave up 5 bases; unmatched junction bases: 10. CDR3 amino acids: CASSSGTVVHEQYF. The DNA of the CDR3 is TGTGCCAGCAGTTCCGGGACAGTGGTCCACGAGCAGTACTTC.

This clonotype is labeled as medium-sized (0.01 to 0.1%). Because the CDR3 is missing its conserved closing phenylalanine or tryptophan, this is likely a read error. The limits of the CDR3 on the DNA are not certain, so only TCRdb's listed CDR3 is given. V usage is TRBV11-2 and J usage is TRBJ1-1; the table assigns TRBD1, which was not confirmed against the DNA. The germline CDR1 and CDR2 sequences are SGHAT and FQNNGV. With termini counted, the CDR3 has 16 amino acids. The CDR3: CASSTELWGGTGIFKL.

This clonotype was detected a few times. This clone may be a read error of a much larger clone one base away. The gene calls are TRBV6-2 or TRBV6-3 and TRBJ2-1; TRBD1 agrees at 8 bases. The CDR3 is 16 residues long. Trimming cost V 8 bases and J 5 bases; bases outside gene matches: 14. CDR1 and CDR2 (germline): MNHEY, SVGEGT. As DNA, the CDR3 is TGTGCCAGCGCGCCCTGTCCAGGGGGCAAGAACAATGAGCAGTTCTTC. Its translation: CASAPCPGGKNNEQFF.

This clonotype was recorded at least ten times. The V and J genes are TRBV12-5 and TRBJ2-1; D is ambiguous. The CDR3 is 13 amino acids. V lost 1 base and J 9 bases, leaving 10 bases between the germline ends. From germline, CDR1 is LGHNT and CDR2 FRNRAP. Here the CDR3 reads CASGLGGGFEQFF. CDR3 bases: TGTGCTAGTGGTTTGGGGGGTGGCTTTGAGCAGTTCTTC.

This clonotype was picked up a small number of times. A much larger clone lies one base from this, so it may be a read error. CDR3 nucleotides: TGCAGCGTTGATAACCCTCGAACTAGCGGTTACAGTGAGCAGTTCTTC. It codes for CSVDNPRTSGYSEQFF. This chain uses TRBV29-1 with TRBJ2-1; 8 bases are shared with TRBD2. Germline CDR1 is SQVTM and CDR2 is ANQGSEA. The CDR3 consists of 16 residues.

J is TRBJ1-2 and V is TRBV7-9; D might be TRBD1 (6 bases). The V end lost 0 bases, the J end lost 10 bases, and 18 bases lay between the germline ends. CDR1 is SEHNR and CDR2 is FQNEAQ in the germline V gene (reference sequence). The CDR3 length is 15 residues. The CDR3 coding sequence is TGTGCCAGCAGCTTAGCCGGGGGCTCACGACATGTCTACACCTTC. Amino acid sequence: CASSLAGGSRHVYTF.

This clonotype was recorded at least ten times. J is TRBJ2-7 and V is TRBV5-6, with 7 positions matching TRBD1. There are 16 residues in the CDR3. The germline V gene has CDR1 SGHDT and CDR2 YYEEEE. V gave up 0 bases and J gave up 3 bases; unmatched junction bases: 9. The CDR3 sequence: CASSLVLAQGVYEQYF. DNA for the CDR3: TGTGCCAGCAGCTTGGTATTGGCTCAGGGGGTCTACGAGCAGTACTTC.

This clonotype was seen many times. V and J are TRBV30 and TRBJ1-1; 8 bases align to TRBD1. Unmatched junction bases numbered 0, after V lost 0 bases and J lost 3 bases. CDR3 size: 13 residues. CDR1 and CDR2 from the germline V gene are GTSNPN and SVGIG (reference sequence). The chain's CDR3 is CAWSVQGDTEAFF. For the CDR3, the DNA is TGTGCCTGGAGTGTACAGGGGGACACTGAAGCTTTCTTT.

The CDR3 bases are TGCGCCAGCAGCTTGGTCGAGACAGGGTACAATGAGCAGTTCTTC. This codes for CASSLVETGYNEQFF. The chain uses TRBV5-1 and TRBJ2-1; TRBD1 agrees at 7 bases. Germline CDR1 reads SGHRS; CDR2 reads YFSETQ. V lost 0 bases, J lost 4 bases, and 4 bases stayed unmatched. The CDR3 contains 15 residues.